The next 17 T cell receptor beta chains were all read from a single sample in a study of blood T cell repertoires in COVID-19. Data came from immunoSEQ multiplex PCR; TCRdb stores just in-frame clones and leaves some out. The table shows more than 80,000 clones, with around 85% occurring only once. Sequenced input: peripheral blood. The receptors shown here come from a woman of 80 years or more with COVID-19, enrolled during active disease.

This chain links TRBV11-2 with TRBJ2-1; the match to TRBD1 covers 7 bases. Germline CDR1 SGHAT, CDR2 FQNNGV. J gave up 9 bases and V 6 bases, and 5 bases lay outside the gene matches. This CDR3 comprises 12 residues. The CDR3 DNA follows: TGTGCCAGCAGGCCTGACAGGGTTGAGCAGTTCTTC. Protein sequence: CASRPDRVEQFF.

The genes are TRBV10-3 and TRBJ2-7, with D uncertain. The germline V gene has CDR1 ENHRY and CDR2 SYGVKD. The V gene lost 7 bases and the J gene lost 3 bases, with 13 bases spanning the gap. The CDR3 contains 13 residues. As DNA, the CDR3 is TGTGCCATCACAAGCGAACACTTCTACGAGCAGTACTTC. Protein sequence: CAITSEHFYEQYF.

The chain employs TRBV19 and TRBJ1-5; perhaps TRBD1 as D (5 bases). The germline V gene has CDR1 LNHDA and CDR2 SQIVND (reference sequence). The CDR3 length is 14 residues. V dropped 0 bases and J dropped 5 bases, with 8 bases sitting between them. DNA for the CDR3: TGTGCCAGTAGTATAGACAGGGATGATCAGCCCCAGCATTTT. Its translation: CASSIDRDDQPQHF. Complete variable domain (other parts from reference TRBV19 and TRBJ1-5): DGGITQSPKYLFRKEGQNVTLSCEQNLNHDAMYWYRQDPGQGLRLIYYSQIVNDFQKGDIAEGYSVSREKKESFPLTVTSAQKNPTAFYLCASSIDRDDQPQHFGDGTRLSIL.

V is TRBV29-1 and J is TRBJ2-3; no reliable D call. This CDR3 region has 12 residues. CDR1 is SQVTM and CDR2 is ANQGSEA in the germline V gene. V lost 2 bases and J 4 bases, leaving 7 bases between the germline ends. This CDR3 is CSVEKASDTQYF. CDR3 DNA: TGCAGCGTTGAAAAAGCGTCAGATACGCAGTATTTT.

The genes are TRBV21-1 and TRBJ1-4; the table gives TRBD1 as D, unverified against the DNA. TRBV21-1 corresponds to a pseudogene. The CDR3 is 18 residues long. The CDR3 coding sequence is TGTGCCAGCAGCAAAGAAACAGGCCTGGGACAGGGTTGTGAAAAACTGTTTTTT. It codes for CASSKETGLGQGCEKLFF.

The chain recombines TRBV10-3 with TRBJ2-7, with TRBD1 as a possible D gene (6 bases). This CDR3 comprises 12 residues. Germline CDR1 and CDR2: ENHRY and SYGVKD. V lost 3 bases to trimming and J lost 3 bases, with 6 bases between them. In DNA form, the CDR3 reads TGTGCCATCAGTGAACAGGGCTACGAGCAGTACTTC. Translated: CAISEQGYEQYF.

Details on this clone: Sequence at one end of the junction differs from germline and may be a read error. The chain recombines TRBV18 with TRBJ2-1, with 8 bases matching TRBD2. The CDR3 totals 15 residues. Germline CDR1 KGHSH, CDR2 LQKENI. The CDR3 region has the DNA TGTGCCAGCTCCCCACAGCGCGGGGGGCTGAATGAGCAGTTCTTC. Translating gives CASSPQRGGLNEQFF. The full variable domain, in which reference TRBV18 and TRBJ2-1 provide the parts outside the CDR3, is NAGVMQNPRHLVRRRGQEARLRCSPMKGHSHVYWYRQLPEEGLKFMVYLQKENIIDESGMPKERFSAEFPKEGPSILRIQQVVRGDSAAYFCASSPQRGGLNEQFFGPGTRLTVL.

This clone has a single count. The rearrangement links TRBV2 to TRBJ2-3; 10 nucleotides align to TRBD2. Germline CDR1 reads SNHLY; CDR2 reads FYNNEI. This CDR3 is 15 amino acids long. Unmatched junction bases numbered 5, after V lost 4 bases and J lost 4 bases. The CDR3 bases are TGTGCCAGCAGTGTTACTAGCGGGGTTGCAGATACGCAGTATTTT. As protein: CASSVTSGVADTQYF.

The CDR3 sequence is CATSEPGQGWSTGELFF. In DNA, the CDR3 is TGTGCCACCAGTGAACCGGGACAGGGGTGGAGCACCGGGGAGCTGTTTTTT. The V call is TRBV24-1, the J call TRBJ2-2, with 10 bases identical to TRBD1. With V trimmed by 4 bases and J by 4 bases, 8 bases remained unmatched. The CDR3 covers 17 residues. The germline CDR1 and CDR2 sequences are KGHDR and SFDVKD.

This clone was found a few times. This chain joins TRBV5-4 and TRBJ2-1; 12 bases agree with TRBD1. Trimming cost V 4 bases and J 2 bases; bases outside gene matches: 4. The CDR3 spans 16 residues. From germline, CDR1 is SGHNT and CDR2 YYREEE (reference sequence). The CDR3 loop is CASSPGTGGAYNEQFF. Written as DNA, the CDR3 is TGTGCCAGCAGCCCGGGGACAGGGGGCGCCTACAATGAGCAGTTCTTC.

CDR3 sequence: CASRKGLLNTEAFF. The CDR3 DNA is TGTGCCAGCAGGAAGGGACTTTTGAACACTGAAGCTTTCTTT. The J gene is TRBJ1-1, the V gene TRBV28; the D gene is possibly TRBD1 (5 bases). V dropped 6 bases and J dropped 0 bases, with 11 bases sitting between them. This CDR3 region has 14 residues. The germline CDR1 and CDR2 sequences are MDHEN and SYDVKM. The entire variable domain, with the rest obtained from reference TRBV28 and TRBJ1-1, is as follows: DVKVTQSSRYLVKRTGEKVFLECVQDMDHENMFWYRQDPGLGLRLIYFSYDVKMKEKGDIPEGYSVSREKKERFSLILESASTNQTSMYLCASRKGLLNTEAFFGQGTRLTVV.

The rearrangement links TRBV3-1 (or the pseudogene TRBV3-2) to TRBJ2-5; 8 bases are shared with TRBD1. V gave up 4 bases and J gave up 0 bases; unmatched junction bases: 4. There are 15 residues in the CDR3. The germline V gene encodes CDR1 LGHDT and CDR2 YNNKEL (reference sequence). CDR3 residues: CASSPSDRDQETQYF. The DNA for the CDR3 is TGTGCCAGCAGCCCATCGGACAGGGACCAAGAGACCCAGTACTTC.

V and J are TRBV18 and TRBJ2-6; D call uncertain. The V gene lost 3 bases and the J gene lost 0 bases, with 15 bases spanning the gap. The germline CDR1 and CDR2 sequences are KGHSH and LQKENI. The CDR3 totals 18 residues. CDR3 sequence (DNA): TGTGCCAGCTCACCTCGCATTGACTTCTACTCTGGGGCCAACGTCCTGACTTTC. Translated, it gives CASSPRIDFYSGANVLTF.

The rearrangement uses TRBV5-1 and TRBJ2-5; 8 bases are a match to TRBD2. The CDR3 length is 16 residues. V was clipped by 1 base and J by 4 bases; unmatched bases: 9. In germline, CDR1 is SGHRS, CDR2 YFSETQ. CDR3 in amino acids: CASSLFPGGGLETQYF. The DNA of the CDR3 is TGCGCCAGCAGCTTGTTTCCCGGGGGGGGTCTAGAGACCCAGTACTTC.

The V call is TRBV7-2, the J call TRBJ1-5, with a weak D call TRBD1 (6 bases). Germline CDR1 SGHTA, CDR2 FQGNSA. With 1 base removed from V and 5 bases from J, the gap between germline ends came to 6 bases. The CDR3 length is 13 residues. Here the CDR3 DNA reads TGTGCCAGCAGCTTAGAGGGGGATCAGCCCCAGCATTTT. It specifies CASSLEGDQPQHF.

The J gene is TRBJ2-3, the V gene TRBV9, with TRBD2 as a possible D gene (5 bases). CDR3 length: 14 amino acids. CDR1 and CDR2 from the germline V gene are SGDLS and YYNGEE. V was trimmed by 4 bases and J by 3 bases, leaving 12 bases between them. The CDR3 DNA reads TGTGCCAGCAGCTCGTGGACTTTAACAGATACGCAGTATTTT. This encodes CASSSWTLTDTQYF. Full variable domain (remainder filled in from reference TRBV9 and TRBJ2-3): DSGVTQTPKHLITATGQRVTLRCSPRSGDLSVYWYQQSLDQGLQFLIQYYNGEERAKGNILERFSAQQFPDLHSELNLSSLELGDSALYFCASSSWTLTDTQYFGPGTRLTVL.

The chain links TRBV7-2 to TRBJ2-7; 12 bases are shared with TRBD1. Germline V gives CDR1 SGHTA, CDR2 FQGNSA. J was trimmed by 6 bases and V by 2 bases; bases with no gene match: 2. This CDR3 spans 14 amino acids. The CDR3 loop reads CASSLRDRGLEQYF. The CDR3, as DNA: TGTGCCAGCAGCTTAAGGGACAGGGGGCTCGAGCAGTACTTC.